The table lists the clone carrying this T cell receptor (beta chain) with a few counts. Its antigen is not identified. CDR3-region Arm-PCR and iRepertoire HTBI primers produced the TCR beta libraries. TCRdb processed the multiplex PCR reads anew with MiXCR; each CDR3 protein has one entry. The sample consists of 500,000 to 700,000 distinct CDR3 sequences, about 30% of them appearing once. The sample is drawn from a study of regulatory T cells in long-lasting Graves disease. Study details: Treatment with antithyroid drugs for over 5 years, together with positive TSH receptor antibodies, meant persistent Graves' disease. Study-wide points: TCR diversity was lower in persistent Graves' patients (versus newly diagnosed ones). Newly diagnosed disease favored TRBV20-1 and TRBJ2-1 over persistent disease.

CDR1 MRHNA and CDR2 SNTAGT come from the germline V gene. The length of the CDR3 is 15 residues. V gave up 2 bases and J gave up 4 bases, with 14 bases separating them. Described time point: persistent/refractory GD, antithyroid drugs over 5 years with positive TRAb. Generation of the TCR library employed RNA extracted from PBMCs. The source is a female donor with Graves disease. The rearrangement links TRBV6-4 to TRBJ1-1; D perhaps matches TRBD1 (5 bases). Sequences were derived from peripheral blood mononuclear cells (PBMCs), sampled when the disease was refractory, from a patient treated with antithyroid drugs. The CDR3 nucleotides are TGTGCCAGCAGTGACCCCCTATCAGGGATCACTGAAGCTTTCTTT. It encodes CASSDPLSGITEAFF.